A single sample is the source of the 28 T cell receptor beta chains below, sequenced in a study of shared clonotypes between healthy human individuals. Sequencing used immunoSEQ multiplex PCR; TCRdb keeps in-frame clones, though not all of them. Of some 630,000 clones in the sample, 95% to 97% were seen once. Terminally differentiated effector memory CD45RA+ cells were left out of the naive CD8 fraction, which was CD45RO-negative and positively selected for CCR7. The sequencing input was naive CD8+ T cells sorted from blood. The receptor source for this set is a woman aged 25 to 39 in good health.

The chain joins TRBV9 to TRBJ2-1, with 11 positions matching TRBD2. This CDR3 has 17 residues. Germline loops: CDR1 SGDLS, CDR2 YYNGEE. Unmatched junction bases numbered 4, after V lost 2 bases and J lost 0 bases. The CDR3, as DNA: TGTGCCAGCAGCGTTGGGACTAGCGGCAGCTCCTACAATGAGCAGTTCTTC. Translation gives CASSVGTSGSSYNEQFF.

This sequence joins TRBV27 and TRBJ1-1; D is unresolved. V was trimmed by 7 bases and J by 0 bases, leaving 9 bases between them. Germline V lookup: CDR1 MNHEY, CDR2 SMNVEV (reference sequence). The CDR3 runs 13 residues. CDR3: CASKKQMNTEAFF. The CDR3 DNA reads TGTGCCAGCAAAAAGCAGATGAACACTGAAGCTTTCTTT.

The chain links TRBV7-3 to TRBJ2-7, with 10 bases matching TRBD2. The CDR3 is made up of 15 amino acids. With V trimmed by 5 bases and J by 2 bases, 6 bases remained unmatched. The germline gives CDR1 SGHTA, CDR2 FQGTGA. Here the CDR3 reads CASSVRTSGAYEQYF. The CDR3 DNA reads TGTGCCAGCAGCGTAAGGACTAGCGGCGCCTACGAGCAGTACTTC. The variable domain in full, completed from reference TRBV7-3 and TRBJ2-7, reads GAGVSQTPSNKVTEKGKYVELRCDPISGHTALYWYRQSLGQGPEFLIYFQGTGAADDSGLPNDRFFAVRPEGSVSTLKIQRTERGDSAVYLCASSVRTSGAYEQYFGPGTRLTVT.

The chain uses TRBV4-1 and TRBJ2-2; a possible D gene is TRBD1 (6 bases). Per the germline V gene, CDR1 is MGHRA and CDR2 is YSYEKL. V shed 4 bases and J shed 6 bases, with 15 bases lying between them. The CDR3 spans 15 residues. The chain's CDR3 is CASSPRGGLAGELFF. The CDR3, as DNA: TGCGCCAGCAGCCCCCGTGGGGGCTTGGCCGGGGAGCTGTTTTTT.

J is TRBJ2-7 and V is TRBV6-1; tentative D call: TRBD2 (6 bases). Germline CDR1 reads MNHNS; CDR2 reads SASEGT. V was shortened by 7 bases and J by 6 bases, with 13 bases between the two germline ends. This CDR3 is built from 12 residues. Written as DNA, the CDR3 is TGTGCCAGCACCGGGGGAAGGGGCGAGCAGTACTTC. It yields the protein CASTGGRGEQYF.

A single count supports this clone. This rearrangement joins TRBV27 to TRBJ1-2; D possibly corresponds to TRBD1 (6 bases). V lost 6 bases to trimming and J lost 3 bases, with 11 bases between them. This CDR3 contains 13 residues. Looked up from germline, CDR1 is MNHEY and CDR2 is SMNVEV (reference sequence). Here the CDR3 reads CASSGQPDYGYTF. As DNA, the CDR3 is TGTGCCAGCAGCGGACAGCCAGACTATGGCTACACCTTC.

The V call is TRBV5-4, the J call TRBJ1-1; tentative D call: TRBD1 (6 bases). V was pared by 3 bases and J by 5 bases, with 11 bases between. The CDR3 totals 13 residues. The germline CDR1 and CDR2 sequences are SGHNT and YYREEE (reference sequence). CDR3 DNA: TGTGCCAGCAGCTCAGGGGTTGGGACTGAAGCTTTCTTT. Translating gives CASSSGVGTEAFF.

This CDR3 is CASSSPALEQYF. The CDR3 DNA is TGTGCCAGCAGCTCACCCGCCCTCGAGCAGTACTTC. The chain combines TRBV13 with TRBJ2-7; D gene ambiguous. The CDR3 contains 12 residues. V was cut by 4 bases and J by 6 bases, with 10 bases left in between. Germline lookup yields CDR1 PRHDT and CDR2 FYEKMQ (reference sequence).

The V call is TRBV4-1, the J call TRBJ2-3; D uncertain. V was clipped by 2 bases and J by 6 bases, with 9 bases between them. The germline CDR1 and CDR2 sequences are MGHRA and YSYEKL. The CDR3 has 13 amino acids. CDR3 bases: TGCGCCAGCAGCCAACGACCCGCGGATACGCAGTATTTT. This sequence encodes CASSQRPADTQYF.

The V call is TRBV7-9, the J call TRBJ2-1; D possibly matches TRBD1 or TRBD2 (7 bases each). The germline V and J ends were trimmed by 1 base and 7 bases, with 17 bases remaining between them. The CDR3 extends over 16 amino acids. Germline CDR1 and CDR2: SEHNR and FQNEAQ (reference sequence). In nucleotides, the CDR3 is TGTGCCAGCAGCTTAGTGCAGGGGGGGAGTCGGAATGAGCAGTTCTTC. Protein product: CASSLVQGGSRNEQFF.

DNA for the CDR3: TGTGCCAGCACTCCGGAGTCGCCCAACACCGGGGAGCTGTTTTTT. This gives the protein CASTPESPNTGELFF. The chain carries TRBV13 and TRBJ2-2; D call uncertain. This CDR3 has 15 residues. Trimming shortened V by 7 bases and J by 2 bases, and 14 bases separated the two germline ends. Germline V gene data show CDR1 as PRHDT and CDR2 as FYEKMQ (reference sequence).

The chain recombines TRBV5-1 with TRBJ2-4; 7 bases are a match to TRBD2. The V gene's germline CDR1 is SGHRS and CDR2 YFSETQ. The J segment lost 6 bases and the V segment lost 5 bases, leaving 11 bases of the junction unmatched. The CDR3 length is 15 residues. CDR3 sequence (DNA): TGCGCCAGCAGGGAAACGGCTAGCGGTTTAAACATTCAGTACTTC. Protein product: CASRETASGLNIQYF.

The genes are TRBV10-3 and TRBJ2-3; 9 bases fit TRBD2. J was trimmed by 2 bases and V by 2 bases; bases with no gene match: 2. The germline CDR1 and CDR2 sequences are ENHRY and SYGVKD. There are 15 residues in the CDR3. This CDR3 reads CAISEAGGNTDTQYF. The CDR3 bases are TGTGCCATCAGTGAGGCGGGAGGGAACACAGATACGCAGTATTTT.

CDR3 sequence reads: CASSRPGLDTQYF. CDR3 DNA sequence: TGTGCCAGCAGCAGACCGGGACTCGATACGCAGTATTTT. The V and J genes are TRBV7-9 and TRBJ2-3, with D tentatively TRBD2 (6 bases). Looked up from germline, CDR1 is SEHNR and CDR2 is FQNEAQ (reference sequence). The CDR3 totals 13 residues. Trimming pared 5 bases from V and 6 bases from J, leaving 12 bases between. The full variable domain, completed using reference TRBV7-9 and TRBJ2-3, is DTGVSQNPRHKITKRGQNVTFRCDPISEHNRLYWYRQTLGQGPEFLTYFQNEAQLEKSRLLSDRFSAERPKGSFSTLEIQRTEQGDSAMYLCASSRPGLDTQYFGPGTRLTVL.

The chain links TRBV6-1 to TRBJ2-7, with D unclear. Trimming removed 7 bases from V and 6 bases from J, with 7 bases in between. Germline V CDR1 and CDR2: MNHNS, SASEGT. There are 10 residues in the CDR3. CDR3 nucleotides: TGTGCCAGCACAAACCGCGAGCAGTACTTC. Protein product: CASTNREQYF.

Here the CDR3 reads CASSPSGYSYNEQFF. The CDR3 nucleotides read TGTGCCAGCAGCCCTAGCGGGTACTCCTACAATGAGCAGTTCTTC. The chain couples TRBV27 to TRBJ2-1; TRBD2 matches at 8 bases. The germline V gene has CDR1 MNHEY and CDR2 SMNVEV (reference sequence). J gave up 0 bases and V 6 bases, and 4 bases lay outside the gene matches. This CDR3 has 15 amino acids.

The rearrangement links TRBV5-1 to TRBJ2-3; D may be TRBD2 (6 bases). The CDR3 is 18 residues long. The V gene's germline CDR1 is SGHRS and CDR2 YFSETQ. V was pared by 1 base and J by 0 bases, with 18 bases between. The CDR3, as DNA: TGCGCCAGCAGCTTGCCCCCCCTAGCGATCCATAGCACAGATACGCAGTATTTT. It translates to CASSLPPLAIHSTDTQYF.

This clone has a single count. The rearrangement joins TRBV9 to TRBJ2-1, with TRBD2 matching over 11 bases. V dropped 3 bases and J dropped 5; count of bases not matched to a gene: 4. The CDR3 runs 15 residues. Looked up from germline, CDR1 is SGDLS and CDR2 is YYNGEE. The CDR3: CASSDRLAGHNEQFF. CDR3 DNA: TGTGCCAGCAGCGACCGACTAGCGGGACACAATGAGCAGTTCTTC. Based on the CDR3 plus reference TRBV9 and TRBJ2-1, the full variable domain is DSGVTQTPKHLITATGQRVTLRCSPRSGDLSVYWYQQSLDQGLQFLIQYYNGEERAKGNILERFSAQQFPDLHSELNLSSLELGDSALYFCASSDRLAGHNEQFFGPGTRLTVL.

V and J are TRBV6-5 and TRBJ2-2; a weak D match, TRBD2 (5 bases). The CDR3 extends over 14 amino acids. Germline-derived CDR1 and CDR2 are MNHEY and SVGAGI. V dropped 7 bases and J dropped 5 bases, with 14 bases sitting between them. CDR3 residues: CASNGGPWTGELFF. The CDR3, as DNA: TGTGCCAGCAACGGAGGCCCGTGGACCGGGGAGCTGTTTTTT.

The rearrangement links TRBV15 to TRBJ2-7, with D maybe TRBD2 (6 bases). Germline loops: CDR1 LNHNV, CDR2 YYDKDF (reference sequence). CDR3 length: 16 amino acids. V lost 0 bases, J lost 0 bases, and 12 bases lay in between. The CDR3 DNA reads TGTGCCACCAGCAGAGATATACGGGGAGGCTCCTACGAGCAGTACTTC. This codes for CATSRDIRGGSYEQYF.

The chain combines TRBV2 with TRBJ1-2, with 9 bases lining up with TRBD1. The V gene end was trimmed by 2 bases and the J gene end by 5 bases; junction bases not matched to a gene: 6. The germline gives CDR1 SNHLY, CDR2 FYNNEI. This CDR3 is 15 amino acids long. DNA of the CDR3: TGTGCCAGCAGTGAAAGGACAGGGGCGAGGTATGGCTACACCTTC. This encodes CASSERTGARYGYTF.

The V call is TRBV19, the J call TRBJ1-4; D is ambiguous. V was trimmed by 9 bases and J by 3 bases, leaving 17 bases between them. Per germline, CDR1 LNHDA and CDR2 SQIVND (reference sequence). CDR3 length: 15 amino acids. The CDR3 DNA reads TGTGCCAGCGCCGGCGTGGGAGGTTCTAATGAAAAACTGTTTTTT. Amino acids: CASAGVGGSNEKLFF.

The chain is built from TRBV9 and TRBJ1-1; possibly TRBD1 for D (5 bases). In germline, CDR1 is SGDLS, CDR2 YYNGEE. Trimming stripped 0 bases from V and 5 bases from J, with 11 bases between. The CDR3 length is 14 residues. The CDR3: CASSVGRESTEAFF. The CDR3 DNA reads as TGTGCCAGCAGCGTAGGCAGGGAGAGTACTGAAGCTTTCTTT.

The count of this clone is one. The V and J genes are TRBV5-6 and TRBJ2-5; D might be TRBD2 (5 bases). This CDR3 is 14 amino acids long. V shed 4 bases and J shed 3 bases, with 13 bases lying between them. The V gene's germline CDR1 is SGHDT and CDR2 YYEEEE. CDR3 sequence (DNA): TGTGCCAGCAGCGTCAGACTACTAGAAGAGACCCAGTACTTC. Protein product: CASSVRLLEETQYF.

The chain has TRBV28 and TRBJ2-5; D unresolved. Trimming took off 3 bases at V and 5 bases at J, with 10 bases between the two ends. Germline V lookup: CDR1 MDHEN, CDR2 SYDVKM. The CDR3 length is 13 residues. Here the CDR3 DNA reads TGTGCCAGCAGTTTTGCCAAATGGGAGACCCAGTACTTC. Amino acid sequence: CASSFAKWETQYF.

This chain uses TRBV18 with TRBJ2-5; D unresolved. Trimming took off 5 bases at V and 0 bases at J, with 19 bases between the two ends. Germline values: CDR1 KGHSH, CDR2 LQKENI. The CDR3 sequence is 17 residues long. Here the CDR3 DNA reads TGTGCCAGCTCATATCCACCGGTGGATCGGTACCAAGAGACCCAGTACTTC. Protein product: CASSYPPVDRYQETQYF. The whole variable domain, remainder taken from reference TRBV18 and TRBJ2-5, is NAGVMQNPRHLVRRRGQEARLRCSPMKGHSHVYWYRQLPEEGLKFMVYLQKENIIDESGMPKERFSAEFPKEGPSILRIQQVVRGDSAAYFCASSYPPVDRYQETQYFGPGTRLLVL.

V usage is TRBV4-1 and J usage is TRBJ1-1; D is ambiguous. CDR3 length: 14 residues. Trimming stripped 1 base from V and 5 bases from J, with 11 bases between. Germline V gene data show CDR1 as MGHRA and CDR2 as YSYEKL. The CDR3 reads CASSQVPGATEAFF. The CDR3 nucleotides read TGCGCCAGCAGCCAAGTGCCCGGAGCTACTGAAGCTTTCTTT.

The J gene is TRBJ2-3, the V gene TRBV7-9; 10 nucleotides agree with TRBD1. The CDR3 is 17 amino acids. Germline V gene data show CDR1 as SEHNR and CDR2 as FQNEAQ (reference sequence). V gave up 5 bases and J gave up 1 base; unmatched junction bases: 9. The DNA of the CDR3 is TGTGCCAGCAGCCACCTTATGGGGACAGGGGGCACAGATACGCAGTATTTT. It yields the protein CASSHLMGTGGTDTQYF.